The rows below give T cell receptor beta chains drawn from one sample of a study of CD8 T cells in Susac syndrome. TCRdb reanalysed the immunoSEQ multiplex PCR reads using MiXCR and keeps one entry per CDR3 protein. The sample holds about 290,000 distinct CDR3 sequences, around nine tenths seen once. Sequenced input: CD8+ T cells from PBMCs. These receptors were collected from a human donor with multiple sclerosis. CDR3s include the opening cysteine and the closing phenylalanine or tryptophan. Each record gives: J gene, D gene, V gene, clone size, CDR3 protein, CDR3 DNA. The D gene is left open where the match is weak. Clone size, where shown, is once, few, many, or a class for clones that have expanded.

J: TRBJ2-7; D: NA; V: TRBV28; size: NA; CDR3: CASSWTGNSYEQYF; DNA: TGTGCCAGCAGTTGGACCGGGAACTCCTACGAGCAGTACTTC
J: TRBJ2-5; D: NA; V: TRBV7-3; size: NA; CDR3: CASSPGPWGETQYF; DNA: TGTGCCAGCAGCCCTGGACCTTGGGGAGAGACCCAGTACTTC
J: TRBJ2-2; D: NA; V: TRBV18; size: NA; CDR3: CASSPGDNTGELFF; DNA: TGTGCCAGCTCACCGGGAGATAACACCGGGGAGCTGTTTTTT
J: TRBJ2-1; D: NA; V: TRBV30; size: NA; CDR3: CAWSSNEQFF; DNA: TGTGCCTGGAGTTCGAATGAGCAGTTCTTC
J: TRBJ1-2; D: TRBD1; V: TRBV4-1; size: NA; CDR3: CASSQVPSTGDYGYTF; DNA: TGCGCCAGCAGCCAAGTCCCATCGACAGGGGACTATGGCTACACCTTC
J: TRBJ1-1; D: NA; V: TRBV6-4; size: NA; CDR3: CASSDRAGEAFF; DNA: TGTGCCAGCAGTGACAGGGCAGGAGAAGCTTTCTTT
J: TRBJ2-5; D: TRBD1; V: TRBV27; size: NA; CDR3: CASKTQGAKGETQYF; DNA: TGTGCCAGCAAAACACAGGGGGCAAAGGGGGAGACCCAGTACTTC
J: TRBJ2-5; D: NA; V: TRBV12-3/TRBV12-4; size: once; CDR3: CASRLQWGGGETQYF; DNA: TGTGCCAGTCGCCTTCAATGGGGGGGCGGGGAGACCCAGTACTTC
J: TRBJ2-1; D: TRBD1; V: TRBV5-1; size: NA; CDR3: CASSLDRGPGYEQFF; DNA: TGCGCCAGCAGCTTGGACAGGGGGCCAGGATATGAGCAGTTCTTC
J: TRBJ1-5; D: NA; V: TRBV5-4; size: NA; CDR3: CASSLGGESQPQHF; DNA: TGTGCCAGCAGCTTGGGGGGGGAAAGTCAGCCCCAGCATTTT
J: TRBJ1-3; D: NA; V: TRBV6-1; size: NA; CDR3: CASRTVSSGNTIYF; DNA: TGTGCCAGCAGGACAGTCTCCTCTGGAAACACCATATATTTT
J: TRBJ2-7; D: TRBD2; V: TRBV19; size: NA; CDR3: CASSIGTRGTYEQYF; DNA: TGTGCCAGTAGTATAGGGACTAGAGGCACCTACGAGCAGTACTTC
J: TRBJ2-5; D: NA; V: TRBV9; size: once; CDR3: CASSGARLEPETQYF; DNA: TGTGCCAGCAGCGGCGCTAGACTAGAGCCTGAGACCCAGTACTTC
J: TRBJ1-6; D: TRBD1; V: TRBV2; size: NA; CDR3: CASSTGGGSPLHF; DNA: TGTGCCAGCAGTACAGGGGGCGGTTCACCCCTCCACTTT
J: TRBJ1-4; D: NA; V: TRBV15; size: once; CDR3: CATSRERGFNEKLFF; DNA: TGTGCCACCAGCAGAGAAAGGGGATTTAATGAAAAACTGTTTTTT
J: TRBJ2-1; D: NA; V: TRBV7-9; size: few; CDR3: CASSLAPSSYNEQFF; DNA: TGTGCCAGCAGCTTAGCCCCCAGCTCCTACAATGAGCAGTTCTTC
J: TRBJ1-5; D: NA; V: TRBV4-3; size: NA; CDR3: CASSQDVGFGQPQHF; DNA: TGCGCCAGCAGCCAAGATGTTGGGTTTGGACAGCCCCAGCATTTT
J: TRBJ2-5; D: TRBD2; V: TRBV29-1; size: NA; CDR3: CSSRMVAGTQETQYF; DNA: TGCAGCTCCCGGATGGTAGCGGGGACCCAAGAGACCCAGTACTTC
J: TRBJ2-3; D: NA; V: TRBV18; size: once; CDR3: CASSPPPGDTQYF; DNA: TGTGCCAGCTCACCCCCCCCGGGAGATACGCAGTATTTT
J: TRBJ1-2; D: NA; V: TRBV27; size: few; CDR3: CASSPRGSYGYTF; DNA: TGTGCCAGCAGTCCCCGGGGAAGCTATGGCTACACCTTC
J: TRBJ2-7; D: TRBD1; V: TRBV7-9; size: NA; CDR3: CASSSPDRGLYEQYF; DNA: TGTGCCAGCAGCTCGCCGGACAGGGGGCTTTACGAGCAGTACTTC
J: TRBJ1-2; D: NA; V: TRBV9; size: NA; CDR3: CASSVGGLDYGYTF; DNA: TGTGCCAGCAGCGTAGGGGGACTCGACTATGGCTACACCTTC
J: TRBJ2-1; D: TRBD1; V: TRBV29-1; size: NA; CDR3: CSVEDQGDEQFF; DNA: TGCAGCGTTGAAGATCAGGGGGATGAGCAGTTCTTC
J: TRBJ2-1; D: TRBD2; V: TRBV30; size: NA; CDR3: CACLRTSTNEQFF; DNA: TGTGCCTGCCTCAGGACTAGCACCAATGAGCAGTTCTTC
J: TRBJ1-2; D: NA; V: TRBV19; size: NA; CDR3: CASRGETTNYGYTF; DNA: TGTGCCAGTAGGGGGGAAACGACCAACTATGGCTACACCTTC
J: TRBJ2-5; D: TRBD1; V: TRBV27; size: NA; CDR3: CASSLAGGTETQYF; DNA: TGTGCCAGCAGTTTAGCAGGGGGCACAGAGACCCAGTACTTC
J: TRBJ1-2; D: NA; V: TRBV20-1; size: once; CDR3: CSARGEGYTF; DNA: TGCAGTGCTAGAGGGGAAGGCTACACCTTC
J: TRBJ2-5; D: NA; V: TRBV5-1; size: NA; CDR3: CASSPLQGGETQYF; DNA: TGCGCCAGCAGCCCCCTACAGGGAGGGGAGACCCAGTACTTC
J: TRBJ2-3; D: NA; V: TRBV7-9; size: once; CDR3: CASSPRGGGSADTQYF; DNA: TGTGCCAGCAGCCCCCGGGGTGGGGGCAGCGCAGATACGCAGTATTTT
J: TRBJ2-3; D: NA; V: TRBV28; size: NA; CDR3: CASSLFGDGTSDTQYF; DNA: TGTGCCAGCAGTTTATTCGGGGACGGGACATCAGATACGCAGTATTTT
J: TRBJ2-7; D: NA; V: TRBV3-1; size: NA; CDR3: CASSQGPGGYEQYF; DNA: TGTGCCAGCAGCCAAGGTCCAGGAGGCTACGAGCAGTACTTC
J: TRBJ2-7; D: NA; V: TRBV29-1; size: NA; CDR3: CSVEGQGQYEQYF; DNA: TGCAGCGTTGAAGGCCAGGGCCAGTACGAGCAGTACTTC
J: TRBJ2-7; D: TRBD2; V: TRBV7-2; size: NA; CDR3: CASSLGLAGWDEQYF; DNA: TGTGCCAGCAGCTTAGGACTAGCGGGATGGGACGAGCAGTACTTC
J: TRBJ2-1; D: TRBD2; V: TRBV9; size: once; CDR3: CASNTGGYNEQFF; DNA: TGTGCCAGCAACACCGGGGGGTACAATGAGCAGTTCTTC
J: TRBJ2-2; D: NA; V: TRBV30; size: NA; CDR3: CAWSVEGNTGELFF; DNA: TGTGCCTGGAGTGTGGAAGGGAACACCGGGGAGCTGTTTTTT
J: TRBJ1-5; D: NA; V: TRBV13; size: NA; CDR3: CASSLSGIRNQPQHF; DNA: TGTGCCAGCAGCTTATCCGGGATTCGGAATCAGCCCCAGCATTTT
J: TRBJ2-1; D: NA; V: TRBV20-1; size: once; CDR3: CSASRSRQVMMIEQFF; DNA: TGCAGTGCTAGTCGTTCGCGACAGGTCATGATGATTGAGCAGTTCTTC
J: TRBJ2-7; D: NA; V: TRBV27; size: NA; CDR3: CASAKVGSYEQYF; DNA: TGTGCCAGCGCTAAAGTGGGCTCCTACGAGCAGTACTTC
J: TRBJ2-7; D: TRBD2; V: TRBV7-2; size: once; CDR3: CASSPRSGFSYEQYF; DNA: TGTGCCAGCAGCCCCCGTAGCGGGTTTTCCTACGAGCAGTACTTC
J: TRBJ2-2; D: NA; V: TRBV6-1; size: NA; CDR3: CASSELGEGDTGELFF; DNA: TGTGCCAGCAGTGAACTGGGGGAGGGGGACACCGGGGAGCTGTTTTTT
J: TRBJ2-1; D: NA; V: TRBV4-1; size: NA; CDR3: CASSQVGPGTKNEQFF; DNA: TGCGCCAGCAGCCAAGTTGGTCCCGGGACCAAAAATGAGCAGTTCTTC
J: TRBJ2-7; D: NA; V: TRBV14; size: once; CDR3: CASSHLGQPDVYF; DNA: TGTGCCAGCAGCCATCTAGGACAGCCGGATGTATACTTC
J: TRBJ2-7; D: TRBD2; V: TRBV4-1; size: once; CDR3: CASSQLPLAGASYEQYF; DNA: TGCGCCAGCAGCCAACTGCCCCTAGCGGGGGCGTCCTACGAGCAGTACTTC
J: TRBJ2-7; D: NA; V: TRBV28; size: NA; CDR3: CASSLGLGRDAYEQYF; DNA: TGTGCCAGCAGTTTGGGATTGGGGCGGGATGCCTACGAGCAGTACTTC
J: TRBJ1-3; D: NA; V: TRBV2; size: NA; CDR3: CASSEGGGLGNTIYF; DNA: TGTGCCAGCAGTGAGGGGGGTGGCCTTGGAAACACCATATATTTT
J: TRBJ2-3; D: TRBD2; V: TRBV28; size: NA; CDR3: CASSIAGEGTDTQYF; DNA: TGTGCCAGCAGCATAGCGGGAGAGGGGACAGATACGCAGTATTTT
J: TRBJ2-7; D: TRBD2; V: TRBV9; size: NA; CDR3: CASSSSGTSDEQYF; DNA: TGTGCCAGCAGTTCTAGCGGGACTTCGGATGAGCAGTACTTC
J: TRBJ1-2; D: TRBD1; V: TRBV7-9; size: NA; CDR3: CASSLLDRDDGYTF; DNA: TGTGCCAGCAGCCTCCTCGACAGGGATGATGGCTACACCTTC
J: TRBJ2-7; D: NA; V: TRBV7-7; size: few; CDR3: CASSLSPGSEQYF; DNA: TGTGCTAGCAGCTTGAGCCCCGGGAGCGAGCAGTACTTC
J: TRBJ2-2; D: NA; V: TRBV7-6; size: NA; CDR3: CASSLTEQGGPMAGELFF; DNA: TGTGCCAGCAGCTTGACCGAACAGGGGGGGCCGATGGCCGGGGAGCTGTTTTTT
J: TRBJ2-5; D: TRBD2; V: TRBV11-2; size: NA; CDR3: CASSFFPAGKETQYF; DNA: TGTGCCAGCAGCTTTTTTCCAGCGGGAAAAGAGACCCAGTACTTC
J: TRBJ2-1; D: NA; V: TRBV7-8; size: few; CDR3: CASSSPGVNEQFF; DNA: TGTGCCAGCAGCTCTCCTGGAGTAAATGAGCAGTTCTTC
J: TRBJ2-7; D: NA; V: TRBV6-5; size: NA; CDR3: CASSRQPRVSQQYF; DNA: TGTGCCAGCAGCCGTCAGCCCAGAGTTTCCCAGCAGTACTTC
J: TRBJ2-7; D: NA; V: TRBV28; size: NA; CDR3: CASSLVRVGYEQYF; DNA: TGTGCCAGCAGTTTAGTTCGGGTGGGCTACGAGCAGTACTTC
J: TRBJ2-7; D: NA; V: TRBV15; size: NA; CDR3: CATSRSRLGSSYEQYF; DNA: TGTGCCACCAGCAGATCTCGACTGGGGAGCTCCTACGAGCAGTACTTC
J: TRBJ2-7; D: NA; V: TRBV4-1; size: NA; CDR3: CASSQGPATYEQYF; DNA: TGCGCCAGCAGCCAAGGCCCAGCTACCTACGAGCAGTACTTC
J: TRBJ2-2; D: NA; V: TRBV12-3/TRBV12-4; size: NA; CDR3: CASRIGGNTGELFF; DNA: TGTGCCAGCAGAATCGGAGGAAACACCGGGGAGCTGTTTTTT